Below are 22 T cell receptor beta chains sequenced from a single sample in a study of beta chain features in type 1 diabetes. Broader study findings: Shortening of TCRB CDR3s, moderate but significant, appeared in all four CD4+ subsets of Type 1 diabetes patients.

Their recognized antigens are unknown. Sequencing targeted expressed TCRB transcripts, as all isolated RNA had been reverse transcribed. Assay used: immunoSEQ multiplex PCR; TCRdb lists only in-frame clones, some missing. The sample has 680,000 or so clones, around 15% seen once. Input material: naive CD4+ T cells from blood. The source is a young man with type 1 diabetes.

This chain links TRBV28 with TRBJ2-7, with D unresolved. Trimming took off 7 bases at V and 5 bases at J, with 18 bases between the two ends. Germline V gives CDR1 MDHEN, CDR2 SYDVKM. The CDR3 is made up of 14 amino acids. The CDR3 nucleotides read TGTGCCAGCACAAAAACCGGGCCCGCCAACGAGCAGTACTTC. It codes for CASTKTGPANEQYF.

In DNA, the CDR3 is TGTGCCAGCAGCCACCGGGACAGGGGAAGTGCCACTGAAGCTTTCTTT. Protein sequence: CASSHRDRGSATEAFF. The J gene is TRBJ1-1, the V gene TRBV13; 10 bases are shared with TRBD1. Germline trimming cut 5 bases from V and 4 bases from J; bases unmatched to any gene: 10. Germline V lookup: CDR1 PRHDT, CDR2 FYEKMQ (reference sequence). The CDR3 sequence is 16 residues long.

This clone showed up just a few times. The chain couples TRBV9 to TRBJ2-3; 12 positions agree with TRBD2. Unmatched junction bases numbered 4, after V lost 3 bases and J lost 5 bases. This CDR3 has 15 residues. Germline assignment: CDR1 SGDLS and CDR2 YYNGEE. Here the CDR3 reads CASSASGGAVDTQYF. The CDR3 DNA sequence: TGTGCCAGCAGCGCTAGCGGGGGGGCGGTAGATACGCAGTATTTT.

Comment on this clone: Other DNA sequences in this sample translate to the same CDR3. The CDR3 reads CASSIRQGYGYTF. The CDR3 DNA is TGTGCCAGTAGTATACGGCAGGGGTATGGCTACACCTTC. The rearrangement joins TRBV19 to TRBJ1-2; D perhaps matches TRBD1 (6 bases). V lost 2 bases, J lost 5 bases, and 9 bases lay in between. CDR1 is LNHDA and CDR2 is SQIVND in the germline V gene (reference sequence). The CDR3 is 13 residues long. Filled out from reference TRBV19 and TRBJ1-2, the complete variable domain reads DGGITQSPKYLFRKEGQNVTLSCEQNLNHDAMYWYRQDPGQGLRLIYYSQIVNDFQKGDIAEGYSVSREKKESFPLTVTSAQKNPTAFYLCASSIRQGYGYTFGSGTRLTVV.

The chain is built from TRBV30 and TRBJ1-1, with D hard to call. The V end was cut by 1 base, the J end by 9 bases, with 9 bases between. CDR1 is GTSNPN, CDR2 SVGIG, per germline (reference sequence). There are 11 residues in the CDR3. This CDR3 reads CAWSAPAKAFF. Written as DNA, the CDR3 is TGTGCCTGGAGTGCACCCGCGAAAGCTTTCTTT.

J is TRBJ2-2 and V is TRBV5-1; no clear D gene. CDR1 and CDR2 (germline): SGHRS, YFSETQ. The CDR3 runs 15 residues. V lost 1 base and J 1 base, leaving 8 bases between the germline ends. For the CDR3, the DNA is TGCGCCAGCAGCTTGTTCGCCCAGAACACCGGGGAGCTGTTTTTT. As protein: CASSLFAQNTGELFF.

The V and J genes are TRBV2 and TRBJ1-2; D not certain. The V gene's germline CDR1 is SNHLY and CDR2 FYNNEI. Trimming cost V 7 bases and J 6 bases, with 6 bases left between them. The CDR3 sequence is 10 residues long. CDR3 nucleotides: TGTGCCAGCACTAGGAATGGCTACACCTTC. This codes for CASTRNGYTF.

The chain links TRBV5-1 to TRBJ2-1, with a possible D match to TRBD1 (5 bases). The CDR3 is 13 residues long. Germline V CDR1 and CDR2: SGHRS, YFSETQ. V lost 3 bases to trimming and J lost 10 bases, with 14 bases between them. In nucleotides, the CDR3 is TGCGCCAGCAGCTGGGGCGGCTCCGGCGAGCAGTTCTTC. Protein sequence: CASSWGGSGEQFF.

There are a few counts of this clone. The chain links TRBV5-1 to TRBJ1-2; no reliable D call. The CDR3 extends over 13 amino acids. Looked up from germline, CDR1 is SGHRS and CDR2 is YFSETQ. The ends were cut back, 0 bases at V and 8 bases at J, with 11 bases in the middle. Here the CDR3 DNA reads TGCGCCAGCAGCTTGGGAACTGGAGAAGGCTACACCTTC. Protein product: CASSLGTGEGYTF.

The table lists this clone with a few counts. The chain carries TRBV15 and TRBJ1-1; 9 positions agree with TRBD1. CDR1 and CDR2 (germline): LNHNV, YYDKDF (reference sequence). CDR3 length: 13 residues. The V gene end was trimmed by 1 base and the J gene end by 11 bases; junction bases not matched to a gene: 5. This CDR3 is CATSRVQGARAFF. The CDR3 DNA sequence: TGTGCCACCAGCAGAGTACAGGGGGCGCGTGCTTTCTTT.

Here the CDR3 DNA reads TGTGCCAGCAGCTTAGCGTTGGGAATTCCCGGGGAGCTGTTTTTT. Its translation: CASSLALGIPGELFF. The V gene is TRBV7-2, the J gene TRBJ2-2, with D uncertain. This CDR3 spans 15 amino acids. Trimming removed 0 bases from V and 6 bases from J, with 11 bases in between. CDR1 is SGHTA and CDR2 is FQGNSA in the germline V gene.

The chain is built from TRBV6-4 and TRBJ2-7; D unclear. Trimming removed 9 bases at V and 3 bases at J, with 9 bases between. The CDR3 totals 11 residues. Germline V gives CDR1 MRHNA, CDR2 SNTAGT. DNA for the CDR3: TGTGCCAGAAAGGCTATCTACGAGCAGTACTTC. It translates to CARKAIYEQYF.

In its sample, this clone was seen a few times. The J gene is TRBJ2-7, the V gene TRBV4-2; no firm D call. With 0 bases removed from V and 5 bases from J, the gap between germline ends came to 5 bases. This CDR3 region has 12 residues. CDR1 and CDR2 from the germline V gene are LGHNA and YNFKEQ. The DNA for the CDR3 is TGTGCCAGCAGCCAAGACCGGGACGAGCAGTACTTC. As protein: CASSQDRDEQYF.

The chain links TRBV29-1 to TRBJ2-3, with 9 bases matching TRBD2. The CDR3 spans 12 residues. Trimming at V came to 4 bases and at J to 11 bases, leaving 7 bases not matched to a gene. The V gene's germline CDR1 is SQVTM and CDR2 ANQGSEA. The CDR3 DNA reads TGCAGCGTTGGGGATAGCGGGGGCGAGCAGTATTTT. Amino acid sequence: CSVGDSGGEQYF.

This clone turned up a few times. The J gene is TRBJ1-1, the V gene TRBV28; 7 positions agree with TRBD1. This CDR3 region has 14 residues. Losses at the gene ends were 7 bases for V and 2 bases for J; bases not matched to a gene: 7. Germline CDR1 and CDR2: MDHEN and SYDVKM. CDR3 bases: TGTGCCAGCACAACCGGGACAGAAAACACTGAAGCTTTCTTT. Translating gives CASTTGTENTEAFF. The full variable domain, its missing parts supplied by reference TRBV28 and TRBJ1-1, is DVKVTQSSRYLVKRTGEKVFLECVQDMDHENMFWYRQDPGLGLRLIYFSYDVKMKEKGDIPEGYSVSREKKERFSLILESASTNQTSMYLCASTTGTENTEAFFGQGTRLTVV.

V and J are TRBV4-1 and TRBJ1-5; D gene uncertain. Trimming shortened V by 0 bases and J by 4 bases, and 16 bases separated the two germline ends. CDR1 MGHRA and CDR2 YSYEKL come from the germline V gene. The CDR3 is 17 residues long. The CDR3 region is CASSQDSQFFGNQPQHF. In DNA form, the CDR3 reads TGCGCCAGCAGCCAAGATTCCCAGTTCTTTGGGAATCAGCCCCAGCATTTT.

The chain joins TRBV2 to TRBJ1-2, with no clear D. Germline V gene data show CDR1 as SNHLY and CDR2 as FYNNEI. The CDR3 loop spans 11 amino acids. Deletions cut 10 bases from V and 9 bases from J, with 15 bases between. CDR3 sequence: CATTRPRRYTF. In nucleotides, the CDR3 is TGTGCCACCACTAGGCCTCGGCGCTACACCTTC.

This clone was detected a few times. The CDR3 coding sequence is TGTGCCAGCAGCTTCAGGGAGTCACCCCTCCACTTT. Amino acids: CASSFRESPLHF. This chain connects TRBV7-9 to TRBJ1-6; TRBD1 is a possible D gene (5 bases). V shed 3 bases and J shed 10 bases, with 7 bases lying between them. The length of the CDR3 is 12 residues. Germline values: CDR1 SEHNR, CDR2 FQNEAQ (reference sequence).

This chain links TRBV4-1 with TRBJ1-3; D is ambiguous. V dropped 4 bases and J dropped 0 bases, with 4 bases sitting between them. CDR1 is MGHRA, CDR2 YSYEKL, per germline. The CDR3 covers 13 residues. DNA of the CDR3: TGCGCCAGCAGCCGGATCTCTGGAAACACCATATATTTT. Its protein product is CASSRISGNTIYF.

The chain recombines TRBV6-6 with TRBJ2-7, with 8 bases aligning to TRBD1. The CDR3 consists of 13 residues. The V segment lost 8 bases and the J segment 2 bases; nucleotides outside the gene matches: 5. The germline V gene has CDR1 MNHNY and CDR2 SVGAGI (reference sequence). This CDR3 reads CASRDRTAYEQYF. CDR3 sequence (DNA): TGTGCCAGCCGGGACAGGACAGCCTACGAGCAGTACTTC.

CDR3 residues: CASSPNSGPYSYEQYF. CDR3 nucleotides: TGTGCCAGCAGCCCTAACAGCGGACCCTACTCCTACGAGCAGTACTTC. The genes are TRBV5-4 and TRBJ2-7, with D perhaps TRBD2 (5 bases). V lost 4 bases and J lost 0, with 17 bases in between. The CDR3 loop spans 16 amino acids. The V gene's germline CDR1 is SGHNT and CDR2 YYREEE (reference sequence).

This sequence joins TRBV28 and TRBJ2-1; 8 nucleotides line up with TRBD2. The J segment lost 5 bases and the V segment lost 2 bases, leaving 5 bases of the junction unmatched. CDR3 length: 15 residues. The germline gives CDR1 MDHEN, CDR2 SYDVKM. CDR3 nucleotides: TGTGCCAGCAGTTTACCAGCGGGGGTTCACAATGAGCAGTTCTTC. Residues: CASSLPAGVHNEQFF.